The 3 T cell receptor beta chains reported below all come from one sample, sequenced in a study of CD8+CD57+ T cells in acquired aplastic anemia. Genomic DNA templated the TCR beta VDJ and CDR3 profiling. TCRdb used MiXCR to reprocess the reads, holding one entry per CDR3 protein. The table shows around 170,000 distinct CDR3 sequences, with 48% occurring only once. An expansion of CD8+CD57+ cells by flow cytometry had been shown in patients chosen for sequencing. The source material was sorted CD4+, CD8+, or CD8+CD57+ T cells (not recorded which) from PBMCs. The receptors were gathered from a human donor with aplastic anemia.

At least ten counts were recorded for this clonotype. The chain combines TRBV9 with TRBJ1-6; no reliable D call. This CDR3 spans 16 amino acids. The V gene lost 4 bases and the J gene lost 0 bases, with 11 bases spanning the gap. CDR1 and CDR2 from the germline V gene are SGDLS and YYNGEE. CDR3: CASSTGPSSYNSPLHF. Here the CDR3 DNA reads TGTGCCAGCAGCACCGGACCCAGCTCCTATAATTCACCCCTCCACTTT.

CDR3 in amino acids: CASSESSKQPTDTQYF. As DNA, the CDR3 is TGTGCCAGCAGTGAAAGCAGCAAGCAGCCCACAGATACGCAGTATTTT. V is TRBV6-1 and J is TRBJ2-3; no clear D gene. V lost 2 bases and J 2 bases, leaving 14 bases between the germline ends. The CDR3 has 16 amino acids. CDR1 is MNHNS, CDR2 SASEGT, per germline.

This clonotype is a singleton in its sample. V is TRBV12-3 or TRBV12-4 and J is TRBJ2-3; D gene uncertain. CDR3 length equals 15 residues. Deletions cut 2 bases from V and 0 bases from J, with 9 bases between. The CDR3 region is CASSLSRSSTDTQYF. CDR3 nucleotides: TGTGCCAGCAGTTTATCCCGGAGTAGCACAGATACGCAGTATTTT.